One TCR beta chain is described in this entry. Its recognized antigen is unknown. Qualities for individual bases were not recorded, and no much larger clone is one base off. The germline V gene supplies CDR1 KGHSH and CDR2 LQKENI. Germline trimming amounts to 2 bases on V and 0 bases on J, with 7 as the count of junction bases outside the gene matches. Spanning cysteine to phenylalanine, the CDR3 consists of 16 amino acids. Only the CDR3 DNA stays, 48 bases, in frame from base 1. These data are taken from a study of shared clonotypes between healthy human individuals (dated by TCRdb to the early 2020s). A note on the overall study: A couple of women and a few men aged 18 to 49 years were included in the cohort. For each donor, CD4 naive and CD4 memory were each run on three plates, CD8 naive on two plates, and CD8 memory on one plate. Blood TCR repertoires of a handful of healthy adults were deeply sequenced to estimate repertoire size and the extent of clonotype sharing between individuals. Libraries were prepared and TCR repertoires were sequenced by different laboratories using diverse techniques, in order to increase sequencing depth and limit assay-specific biases. Leukapheresis yielded between about 0.8 and 9.5 billion PBMCs per donor.

The paper's findings and limits, for the study overall: Pairwise subsampling indicated that sequencing depth was expected to affect the degree of clonotype sharing among donors. Because the study included a small number of donors, the genetic and exposure-history diversity represented was limited. Rarefaction of sorted-subset datasets indicated incomplete sequencing despite the large sequencing depth. Sharing across a few donors was observed for about 5% of naive CD4, about 4% of naive CD8, around 2.5% of memory CD4, and roughly 0.4% of memory CD8 clonotypes. Higher generation probabilities were observed for clonotypes shared by all four sorted-subset donors than for non-shared clonotypes. Estimated clonotype richness was generally larger for naive than for memory subsets. Sampling was restricted to blood, and TCR repertoires in tissue are likely to differ from TCR repertoires in blood.

For the CD8 naive samples, CD45RO-negative cells were positively selected for CCR7, yielding a CD45RA+CCR7+ population from which TemRA cells were excluded. Donors were healthy HIV-negative adults with no recently reported acute infections or vaccinations. All donors were Caucasian adults living in Nashville, Tennessee, USA. Blood was obtained by leukapheresis, after which PBMCs were separated by Ficoll-Histopaque density gradient centrifugation and cryopreserved in liquid nitrogen vapor phase. Analytical flow cytometry was used to check the purity and quantity of every magnetically sorted T cell population. Genomic DNA was isolated from each sorted fraction and quantified by UV absorbance on a Nanodrop 2000c. Using the deep immunoSEQ assay, TCR CDR3 regions were amplified from genomic DNA by multiplex PCR. Extracted genomic DNA from each cell subset was distributed evenly across all wells of several immunoSEQ 96-well plates, and each plate was treated as a replicate. For sorted subsets, each replicate PCR was loaded with roughly 190 ng genomic DNA, equivalent to roughly 30,000 T cell genomes. The purified libraries were quantified using a Qubit 3.0 fluorometer, sized with a Bioanalyzer 2100, and then quantified again using the KAPA Library Quantification kit. Every immunoSEQ 96-well plate was sequenced on a dedicated single-read 150-cycle Illumina NextSeq 550 flow cell. Concerning the study's data processing: The immunoSEQ output contained only junctional sequences without quality scores, so filtering could not match that applied to full-length reads. Sequences were annotated with PyIR, a Python wrapper for IgBLAST v1.9, using IMGT germline references to assign V/J genes and CDR3. Any read was removed if the V/J assignment was weak (E-value above 1e-6), the CDR3 was missing, or the read contained stop codons, out-of-frame junctions, or ambiguous translated residues. V3J clonotypes were defined as sequences sharing an identical inferred V gene, J gene, and CDR3 amino acid sequence. To compute the percentage overlap between repertoires, the number of shared unique clonotypes was divided by the size of the smaller repertoire. RTK rarefaction, the Chao1 estimator, and Recon v2.1 estimates of unobserved clonotypes were used to assess repertoire richness. Generation probabilities were computed with OLGA for all TCRbeta clonotypes obtained by the gDNA method from four donors. TCRdb limited this immuneACCESS table to in-frame rearrangements with V and J called. A share of clones is missing; checked studies link under half to unresolved V genes, and the rest is unexplained. V and J calls and clone size come straight from that table; D and trimming were deduced from the DNA. This sample has some 2.1 million clones in its table, and over 85% of those were observed once. The ten largest clones take up roughly 1.1% of the sample.

This chain is built from TRBV18 and TRBJ2-7; 7 nucleotides in the junction match TRBD1. The clonotype was recovered from a young man in good health. Sequencing used naive CD8+ T cells sorted from blood. The label giving this sample's cell subset or site can be read as: CD45RA+CCR7+. In nucleotides, the sequence is TGTGCCAGCTCACCATTTAAAGGGGACAGCTCCTACGAGCAGTACTTC. It specifies CASSPFKGDSSYEQYF.